This is a list of T cell receptor beta chains from one sample in a study of T cells expressing NK-cell markers. TCRdb re-called the 5' RACE reads and catalogs CDR3 proteins one per entry, DNA excluded. This sample contains a few hundred thousand distinct CDR3 sequences. Sequencing was carried out using blood T cells: a sorted CD56 or NKG2C T cell subset, CD4+ or CD8+ T cells, or bulk PBMC T cells (not recorded which). The receptors shown here come from a man aged 18-69 years in good health. Each CDR3 is given with its conserved first and last residue.

len: 16; v_gene: TRBV20-1; j_gene: TRBJ1-2; CDR3aa: CSARTGEGGLGYGYTF
len: 16; v_gene: TRBV5-1; j_gene: TRBJ2-1; CDR3aa: CASSHLAGASYNEQFF
len: 18; v_gene: TRBV6-1; j_gene: TRBJ2-4; CDR3aa: CASSVRDRPMRSKNIQYF
len: 17; v_gene: TRBV7-8; j_gene: TRBJ2-3; CDR3aa: CASSLGGPSGDTDTQYF
len: 12; v_gene: TRBV7-2; j_gene: TRBJ2-5; CDR3aa: CASSNPGETQYF
len: 15; v_gene: TRBV12-3/TRBV12-4; j_gene: TRBJ2-7; CDR3aa: CASSSRGGLIGEQYF
len: 15; v_gene: TRBV7-2; j_gene: TRBJ2-5; CDR3aa: CASSLVSTDGETQYF
len: 16; v_gene: TRBV12-3/TRBV12-4; j_gene: TRBJ2-7; CDR3aa: CASSLGTRRSSYEQYF
len: 15; v_gene: TRBV29-1; j_gene: TRBJ1-1; CDR3aa: CSAATGGGRTTEAFF
len: 13; v_gene: TRBV12-3/TRBV12-4; j_gene: TRBJ1-1; CDR3aa: CASSLSWGPEAFF
len: 13; v_gene: TRBV12-3/TRBV12-4; j_gene: TRBJ2-2; CDR3aa: CASSYDRAGELFF
len: 15; v_gene: TRBV6-5; j_gene: TRBJ1-6; CDR3aa: CASSYSSGTGSPLHF
len: 17; v_gene: TRBV7-2; j_gene: TRBJ2-2; CDR3aa: CASSLVGTSGGFWELFF
len: 15; v_gene: TRBV19; j_gene: TRBJ2-1; CDR3aa: CASSRDRGLYNEQFF
len: 18; v_gene: TRBV4-2; j_gene: TRBJ2-5; CDR3aa: CASSQLDTPSPKQETQYF
len: 12; v_gene: TRBV6-6; j_gene: TRBJ2-7; CDR3aa: CASSRTGLEQYF
len: 13; v_gene: TRBV20-1; j_gene: TRBJ2-7; CDR3aa: CSATSGGDYEQYF
len: 16; v_gene: TRBV18; j_gene: TRBJ2-3; CDR3aa: CASSPPTREERDTQYF
len: 15; v_gene: TRBV5-1; j_gene: TRBJ2-7; CDR3aa: CASSAEPGRYYEQYF
len: 11; v_gene: TRBV29-1; j_gene: TRBJ2-1; CDR3aa: CSGGVRGEQFF
len: 13; v_gene: TRBV6-1; j_gene: TRBJ2-3; CDR3aa: CASSVRAGDTQYF
len: 15; v_gene: TRBV7-9; j_gene: TRBJ2-1; CDR3aa: CASRYLTGGGNEQFF
len: 15; v_gene: TRBV10-3; j_gene: TRBJ2-1; CDR3aa: CAISDNRVVVNEQFF
len: 13; v_gene: TRBV12-3/TRBV12-4; j_gene: TRBJ1-5; CDR3aa: CASSRQTHQPQHF
len: 14; v_gene: TRBV20-1; j_gene: TRBJ1-2; CDR3aa: CSARELWDSYYYTF
len: 14; v_gene: TRBV5-4; j_gene: TRBJ2-1; CDR3aa: CASNPGGAYNEQFF
len: 14; v_gene: TRBV6-5; j_gene: TRBJ1-1; CDR3aa: CASSYEAVGTEAFF
len: 14; v_gene: TRBV10-3; j_gene: TRBJ1-5; CDR3aa: CAISESLRYQPQHF
len: 15; v_gene: TRBV6-1; j_gene: TRBJ2-3; CDR3aa: CASRGTVTSTDTQYF
len: 14; v_gene: TRBV28; j_gene: TRBJ2-2; CDR3aa: CASSIRVGTGELFF
len: 16; v_gene: TRBV7-8; j_gene: TRBJ1-5; CDR3aa: CASSSDRVGGNQPQHF
len: 13; v_gene: TRBV7-7; j_gene: TRBJ2-7; CDR3aa: CASSPGNDYEQYF
len: 14; v_gene: TRBV2; j_gene: TRBJ2-3; CDR3aa: CASSGTTSTDTQYF
len: 14; v_gene: TRBV12-3/TRBV12-4; j_gene: TRBJ1-2; CDR3aa: CASTRQRGYYGYTF
len: 13; v_gene: TRBV19; j_gene: TRBJ2-5; CDR3aa: CASSGAGSETQYF
len: 13; v_gene: TRBV7-9; j_gene: TRBJ2-5; CDR3aa: CASSLEGFGTQYF
len: 14; v_gene: TRBV7-8; j_gene: TRBJ2-3; CDR3aa: CASSPVIAGGTQYF
len: 19; v_gene: TRBV7-3; j_gene: TRBJ1-2; CDR3aa: CASSLNALGTGISNYGYTF
len: 15; v_gene: TRBV7-9; j_gene: TRBJ2-7; CDR3aa: CASSPIRELDYEQYF
len: 15; v_gene: TRBV3-1; j_gene: TRBJ1-3; CDR3aa: CASSQDDRGRNTIYF
len: 17; v_gene: TRBV5-1; j_gene: TRBJ2-6; CDR3aa: CASSLEGGLSGANVLTF
len: 14; v_gene: TRBV5-1; j_gene: TRBJ2-5; CDR3aa: CASSKKTDKETQYF
len: 18; v_gene: TRBV6-1; j_gene: TRBJ1-1; CDR3aa: CASSEGVLLGQGRTEAFF
len: 13; v_gene: TRBV7-2; j_gene: TRBJ1-2; CDR3aa: CASSLAGTVGYTF
len: 15; v_gene: TRBV7-2; j_gene: TRBJ2-2; CDR3aa: CASSLKTSVTGELFF
len: 15; v_gene: TRBV7-2; j_gene: TRBJ2-7; CDR3aa: CASSLAGMASYEQYF
len: 16; v_gene: TRBV7-2; j_gene: TRBJ1-2; CDR3aa: CASSHRKDKADYGYTF
len: 12; v_gene: TRBV13; j_gene: TRBJ1-5; CDR3aa: CASSKTNQPQHF
len: 15; v_gene: TRBV5-1; j_gene: TRBJ2-1; CDR3aa: CASRQLGGRFNEQFF
len: 15; v_gene: TRBV7-2; j_gene: TRBJ2-7; CDR3aa: CASSGGGGGFYEQYF
len: 13; v_gene: TRBV2; j_gene: TRBJ1-2; CDR3aa: CASRKSPGEGYTF
len: 17; v_gene: TRBV7-2; j_gene: TRBJ2-5; CDR3aa: CASSLGLAGGWRETQYF
len: 18; v_gene: TRBV11-2; j_gene: TRBJ2-5; CDR3aa: CASSLVGPTGAWVETQYF
len: 16; v_gene: TRBV12-3/TRBV12-4; j_gene: TRBJ2-5; CDR3aa: CASSLRGAGTKETQYF
len: 17; v_gene: TRBV6-5; j_gene: TRBJ2-2; CDR3aa: CASSIRTGGENTGELFF
len: 15; v_gene: TRBV12-3/TRBV12-4; j_gene: TRBJ2-7; CDR3aa: CASSLGTGRSYEQYF
len: 14; v_gene: TRBV7-2; j_gene: TRBJ2-1; CDR3aa: CASSLGLAVPEQFF